This T cell receptor beta chain was profiled in a study of beta chain features in type 1 diabetes. All of the isolated RNA was reverse transcribed, so expressed TCRB transcripts were sequenced. The repertoire was sequenced with immunoSEQ multiplex PCR; TCRdb's copy has only in-frame clones and lacks some. The sample carries hundreds of thousands of clones, more than 9.5% recorded once. Study observations and caveats: Among type 1 diabetes patients, VDJ junctions had fewer insertions and more deletions.

This clone was seen a handful of times. Its antigen remains unidentified. The germline CDR1 and CDR2 sequences are DFQATT and SNEGSKA (reference sequence). This CDR3 has 11 amino acids. Trimming removed 3 bases at V and 4 bases at J, with 6 bases between. The rearrangement uses TRBV20-1 and TRBJ2-5; D call uncertain. The TCR comes from a woman under 30 in good health. The specimen sequenced was naive CD4+ T cells from blood. The CDR3 spells CSASPGETQYF. In DNA, the CDR3 is TGCAGTGCTAGCCCCGGAGAGACCCAGTACTTC.